The 12 T cell receptor beta chains below were found in one sample sequenced in a study of T cell changes during pregnancy in multiple sclerosis. Some clones are missing from TCRdb's copy, which holds only in-frame ones; the method was immunoSEQ multiplex PCR. The repertoire holds tens of thousands of clones, with 90% as singletons. This material consisted of CD4+ T cells from peripheral blood mononuclear cells, taken in the second trimester of pregnancy. All receptors derive from a female donor with multiple sclerosis, enrolled in a pregnancy study.

This chain links TRBV7-9 with TRBJ2-7, with D possibly TRBD2 on 5 matching bases. Trimming removed 5 bases at V and 0 bases at J, with 11 bases between. This CDR3 comprises 14 residues. CDR1 and CDR2 (germline): SEHNR, FQNEAQ (reference sequence). The CDR3 DNA follows: TGTGCCAGCAGCCCGGACTCCTTCTCCTACGAGCAGTACTTC. Amino acid sequence: CASSPDSFSYEQYF.

The V call is TRBV10-3, the J call TRBJ2-1; 14 bases agree with TRBD2. Germline CDR1 is ENHRY and CDR2 is SYGVKD. This CDR3 comprises 17 residues. V trimming: 5 bases; J trimming: 6 bases; junction bases outside the gene matches: 9. As DNA, the CDR3 is TGTGCCATCAGTTCCCGCCCGGGACTAGCGGGAGCCAATGAGCAGTTCTTC. It codes for CAISSRPGLAGANEQFF.

The chain carries TRBV19 and TRBJ1-2; tentative D call: TRBD1 (5 bases). The CDR3 covers 13 residues. The V gene's germline CDR1 is LNHDA and CDR2 SQIVND (reference sequence). V lost 5 bases and J 8 bases, leaving 15 bases between the germline ends. CDR3 amino acids: CASSPRGRRGYTF. The DNA of the CDR3 is TGTGCCAGTAGTCCAAGGGGCAGAAGGGGCTACACCTTC. The variable domain in full, with the rest retrieved from reference TRBV19 and TRBJ1-2, is DGGITQSPKYLFRKEGQNVTLSCEQNLNHDAMYWYRQDPGQGLRLIYYSQIVNDFQKGDIAEGYSVSREKKESFPLTVTSAQKNPTAFYLCASSPRGRRGYTFGSGTRLTVV.

The V and J genes are TRBV30 and TRBJ2-3; D is unclear. This CDR3 has 11 amino acids. The V gene lost 1 base and the J gene lost 6 bases, with 5 bases spanning the gap. CDR1 is GTSNPN and CDR2 is SVGIG in the germline V gene (reference sequence). The CDR3 DNA follows: TGTGCCTGGAGTGGGGCGGATACGCAGTATTTT. Protein product: CAWSGADTQYF.

A note on this clone: At one end, the junction sequence differs from germline, possibly due to a read error. CDR3 nucleotide sequence: TGCAGCGTTGTAAGACAGGGGTGGGGAAACACTATATATTTT. Its protein is CSVVRQGWGNTIYF. The V gene is TRBV29-1, the J gene TRBJ1-3, with 8 positions matching TRBD1. CDR3 length: 14 residues. Germline CDR1 SQVTM, CDR2 ANQGSEA.

Details on this clone: This CDR3 is also generated by other DNA sequences in the sample. The chain has TRBV19 and TRBJ1-5; possible D gene TRBD1, 5 bases. Trimming cost V 3 bases and J 2 bases, with 11 bases left between them. Germline-derived CDR1 and CDR2 are LNHDA and SQIVND (reference sequence). This CDR3 spans 15 amino acids. The CDR3: CASSIGTGGNQPQHF. CDR3 nucleotides: TGTGCCAGTAGTATCGGGACGGGGGGCAATCAGCCCCAGCATTTT. Using reference TRBV19 and TRBJ1-5 for the parts outside the CDR3, the full variable domain is DGGITQSPKYLFRKEGQNVTLSCEQNLNHDAMYWYRQDPGQGLRLIYYSQIVNDFQKGDIAEGYSVSREKKESFPLTVTSAQKNPTAFYLCASSIGTGGNQPQHFGDGTRLSIL.

The rearrangement links TRBV6-5 to TRBJ2-5; 7 bases map to TRBD2. V was clipped by 8 bases and J by 3 bases; unmatched bases: 9. The length of the CDR3 is 14 residues. CDR1 MNHEY and CDR2 SVGAGI come from the germline V gene. CDR3 in amino acids: CASSYSGTKETQYF. CDR3 DNA: TGTGCCAGCTCCTACTCCGGGACTAAAGAGACCCAGTACTTC.

V is TRBV11-2 and J is TRBJ2-1, with 9 bases that match TRBD2. Looked up from germline, CDR1 is SGHAT and CDR2 is FQNNGV. CDR3 length equals 16 residues. Trimming cost V 6 bases and J 7 bases; bases outside gene matches: 13. CDR3 coding DNA: TGTGCCAGCAGTTCCTTCTTAGCGGGAGCGGGGAATGAGCAGTTCTTC. It specifies CASSSFLAGAGNEQFF.

The V and J genes are TRBV7-2 and TRBJ1-2, with D maybe TRBD1 (5 bases). Per germline, CDR1 SGHTA and CDR2 FQGNSA. The CDR3 is 16 amino acids. The germline V and J ends were trimmed by 7 bases and 0 bases, with 18 bases remaining between them. As DNA, the CDR3 is TGTGCCAGCACCCCTGGCCTAACGGGGGCTAACTATGGCTACACCTTC. As protein: CASTPGLTGANYGYTF.

The chain is built from TRBV2 and TRBJ2-1; D might be TRBD1 (6 bases). This CDR3 region has 13 residues. Germline V gene lookup returns CDR1 SNHLY and CDR2 FYNNEI. Trimming cost V 4 bases and J 9 bases, with 13 bases left between them. The CDR3 spells CASSGTGRGEQFF. CDR3 in DNA: TGTGCCAGCAGTGGTACAGGGCGAGGTGAGCAGTTCTTC.

This clone was seen once. The chain couples TRBV29-1 to TRBJ2-5; no definite D call. The CDR3 has 12 residues. Germline V gene data show CDR1 as SQVTM and CDR2 as ANQGSEA. Trimming took off 6 bases at V and 1 base at J, with 9 bases between the two ends. As DNA, the CDR3 is TGCAGCGTCATAGCAGTCCAAGAGACCCAGTACTTC. Its translation is CSVIAVQETQYF.

The CDR3 loop is CASSLAQGVSAEAFF. As DNA, the CDR3 is TGTGCCAGCAGCTTGGCGCAGGGTGTATCGGCTGAAGCTTTCTTT. The chain uses TRBV11-2 and TRBJ1-1; the D gene is possibly TRBD1 (5 bases). Germline CDR1 SGHAT, CDR2 FQNNGV. The V gene lost 3 bases and the J gene lost 6 bases, with 17 bases spanning the gap. The length of the CDR3 is 15 residues. The full variable domain, rest sourced from reference TRBV11-2 and TRBJ1-1, is EAGVAQSPRYKIIEKRQSVAFWCNPISGHATLYWYQQILGQGPKLLIQFQNNGVVDDSQLPKDRFSAERLKGVDSTLKIQPAKLEDSAVYLCASSLAQGVSAEAFFGQGTRLTVV.